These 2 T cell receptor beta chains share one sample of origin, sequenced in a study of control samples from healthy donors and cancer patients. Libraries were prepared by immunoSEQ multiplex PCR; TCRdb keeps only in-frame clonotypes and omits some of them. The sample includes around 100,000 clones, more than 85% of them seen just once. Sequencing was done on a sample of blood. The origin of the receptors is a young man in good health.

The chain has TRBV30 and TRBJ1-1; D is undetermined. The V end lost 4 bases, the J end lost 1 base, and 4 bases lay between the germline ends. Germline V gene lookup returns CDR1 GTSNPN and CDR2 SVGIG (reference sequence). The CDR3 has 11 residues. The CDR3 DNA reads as TGTGCCTGGAAACAGAACACTGAAGCTTTCTTT. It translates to CAWKQNTEAFF.

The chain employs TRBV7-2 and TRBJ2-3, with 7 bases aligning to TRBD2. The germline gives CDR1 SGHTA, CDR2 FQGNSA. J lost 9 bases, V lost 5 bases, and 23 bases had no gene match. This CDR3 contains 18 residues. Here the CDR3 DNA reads TGTGCCAGCAGCCAGACGTCTAGCGGAAGCGTCTTTTTTTGGACGCAGTATTTT. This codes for CASSQTSSGSVFFWTQYF.